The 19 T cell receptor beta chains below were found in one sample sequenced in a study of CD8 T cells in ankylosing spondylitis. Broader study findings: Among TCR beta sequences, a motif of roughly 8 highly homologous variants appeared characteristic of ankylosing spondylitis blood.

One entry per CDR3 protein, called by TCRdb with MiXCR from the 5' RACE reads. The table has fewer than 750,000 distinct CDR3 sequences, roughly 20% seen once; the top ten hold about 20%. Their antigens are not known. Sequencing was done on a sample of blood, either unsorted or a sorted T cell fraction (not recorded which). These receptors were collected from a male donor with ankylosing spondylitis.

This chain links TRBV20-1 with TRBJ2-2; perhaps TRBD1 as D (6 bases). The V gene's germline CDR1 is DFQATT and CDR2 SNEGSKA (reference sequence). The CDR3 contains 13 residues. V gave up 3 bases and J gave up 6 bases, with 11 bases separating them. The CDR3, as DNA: TGCAGTGCTAGCTCCAGGGGATCCGGGGAGCTGTTTTTT. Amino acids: CSASSRGSGELFF.

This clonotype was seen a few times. The CDR3: CASSFKRWDRNYYEQYF. CDR3 nucleotide sequence: TGTGCCAGCAGCTTTAAGCGCTGGGACAGGAATTACTACGAGCAGTACTTC. The V and J genes are TRBV11-3 and TRBJ2-7; 8 bases fit TRBD1. The CDR3 consists of 17 residues. The germline V gene encodes CDR1 SGHNT and CDR2 YENEEA. The trim removed 3 bases at V and 3 bases at J, leaving 13 bases unmatched. Using reference TRBV11-3 and TRBJ2-7 for the parts outside the CDR3, the full variable domain is EAGVVQSPRYKIIEKKQPVAFWCNPISGHNTLYWYLQNLGQGPELLIRYENEEAVDDSQLPKDRFSAERLKGVDSTLKIQPAELGDSAVYLCASSFKRWDRNYYEQYFGPGTRLTVT.

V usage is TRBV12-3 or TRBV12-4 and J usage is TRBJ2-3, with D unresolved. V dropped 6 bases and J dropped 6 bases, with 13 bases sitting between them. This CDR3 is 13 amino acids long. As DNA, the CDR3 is TGTGCCAGCAGCTACCACCCCGGGGATACGCAGTATTTT. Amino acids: CASSYHPGDTQYF.

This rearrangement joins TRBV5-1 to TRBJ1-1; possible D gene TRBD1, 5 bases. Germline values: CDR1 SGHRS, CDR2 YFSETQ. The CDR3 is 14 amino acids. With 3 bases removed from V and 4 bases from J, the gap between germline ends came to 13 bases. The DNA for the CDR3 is TGCGCCAGCAGCTCTGTCGGGGGTGGCACTGAAGCTTTCTTT. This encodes CASSSVGGGTEAFF.

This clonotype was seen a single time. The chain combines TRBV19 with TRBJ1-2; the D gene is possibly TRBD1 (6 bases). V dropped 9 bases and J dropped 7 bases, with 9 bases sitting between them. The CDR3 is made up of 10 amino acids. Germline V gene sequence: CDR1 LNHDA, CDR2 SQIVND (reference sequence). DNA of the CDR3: TGTGCCAGCCGGGACATTGGCTACACCTTC. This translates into CASRDIGYTF.

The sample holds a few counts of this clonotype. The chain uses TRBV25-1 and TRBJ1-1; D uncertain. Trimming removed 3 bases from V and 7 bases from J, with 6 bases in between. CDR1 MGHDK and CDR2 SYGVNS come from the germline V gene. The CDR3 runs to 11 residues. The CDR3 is CASSEGSEAFF. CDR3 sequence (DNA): TGTGCCAGCAGTGAGGGGAGTGAAGCTTTCTTT.

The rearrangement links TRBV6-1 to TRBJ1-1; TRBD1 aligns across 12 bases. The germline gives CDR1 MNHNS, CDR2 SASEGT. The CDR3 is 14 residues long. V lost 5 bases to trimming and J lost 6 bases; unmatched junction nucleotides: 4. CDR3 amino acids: CASSLRDRGPEAFF. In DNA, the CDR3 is TGTGCCAGCAGTCTCCGGGACAGGGGGCCTGAAGCTTTCTTT.

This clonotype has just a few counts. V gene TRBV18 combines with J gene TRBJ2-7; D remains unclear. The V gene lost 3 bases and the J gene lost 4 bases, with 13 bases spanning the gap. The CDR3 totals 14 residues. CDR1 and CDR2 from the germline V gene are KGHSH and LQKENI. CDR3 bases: TGTGCCAGCTCACCTAAGGGTGGAATTTACGAGCAGTACTTC. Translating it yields CASSPKGGIYEQYF.

The CDR3 nucleotides read TGTGCCAGCTCACGGGACAGGAACTATGGGGGGACTGAAGCTTTCTTT. As protein: CASSRDRNYGGTEAFF. This chain uses TRBV18 with TRBJ1-1; TRBD1 aligns across 8 bases. Looked up from germline, CDR1 is KGHSH and CDR2 is LQKENI. After removal of 4 bases from V and 5 bases from J, the junction contained 12 bases not matched to a gene. This CDR3 spans 16 amino acids. Combining the CDR3 with reference TRBV18 and TRBJ1-1 gives the whole variable domain NAGVMQNPRHLVRRRGQEARLRCSPMKGHSHVYWYRQLPEEGLKFMVYLQKENIIDESGMPKERFSAEFPKEGPSILRIQQVVRGDSAAYFCASSRDRNYGGTEAFFGQGTRLTVV.

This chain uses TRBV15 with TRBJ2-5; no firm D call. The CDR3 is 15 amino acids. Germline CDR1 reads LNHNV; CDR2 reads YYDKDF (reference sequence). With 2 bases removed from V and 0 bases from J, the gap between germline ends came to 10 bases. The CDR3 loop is CATSRRVTDQETQYF. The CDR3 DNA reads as TGTGCCACCAGCAGAAGAGTCACGGACCAAGAGACCCAGTACTTC.

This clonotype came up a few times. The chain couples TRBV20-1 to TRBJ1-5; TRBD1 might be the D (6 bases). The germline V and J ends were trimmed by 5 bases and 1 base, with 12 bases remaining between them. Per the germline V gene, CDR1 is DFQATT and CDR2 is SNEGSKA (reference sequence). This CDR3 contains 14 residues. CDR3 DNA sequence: TGCAGTGCTTTTTCCAGGGGCAGCAATCAGCCCCAGCATTTT. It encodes CSAFSRGSNQPQHF.

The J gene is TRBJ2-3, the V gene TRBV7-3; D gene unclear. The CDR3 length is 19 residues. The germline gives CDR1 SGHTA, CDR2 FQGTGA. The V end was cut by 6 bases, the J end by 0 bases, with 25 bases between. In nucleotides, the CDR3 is TGTGCCAGCAGTCCGACTGAGGCGTTTATCATCACTAGCACAGATACGCAGTATTTT. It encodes CASSPTEAFIITSTDTQYF.

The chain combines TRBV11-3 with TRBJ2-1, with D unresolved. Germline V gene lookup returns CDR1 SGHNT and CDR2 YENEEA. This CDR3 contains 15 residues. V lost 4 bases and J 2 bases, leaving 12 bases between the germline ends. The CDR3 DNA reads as TGTGCCAGCAGCTCAACGGGTCTTGCCTACAATGAGCAGTTCTTC. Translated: CASSSTGLAYNEQFF.

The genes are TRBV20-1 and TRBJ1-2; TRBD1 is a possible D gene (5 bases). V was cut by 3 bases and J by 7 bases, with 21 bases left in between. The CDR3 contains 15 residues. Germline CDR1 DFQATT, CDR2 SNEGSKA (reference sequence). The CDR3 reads CSASYESGPSGGYTF. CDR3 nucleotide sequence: TGCAGTGCTAGCTACGAATCAGGGCCGAGCGGTGGCTACACCTTC.

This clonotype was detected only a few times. For the CDR3, the DNA is TGCGCCAGCAGCCCACCACGGACAGGGAGAATCGGCGCCCTGAACTACGAGCAGTACTTC. Translating it yields CASSPPRTGRIGALNYEQYF. V gene TRBV5-1 combines with J gene TRBJ2-7; 8 bases agree with TRBD1. CDR1 SGHRS and CDR2 YFSETQ come from the germline V gene. The V segment lost 4 bases and the J segment 3 bases; nucleotides outside the gene matches: 24. The CDR3 consists of 20 residues.

CDR3 sequence reads: CASSSKGRSSYEQYF. CDR3 nucleotide sequence: TGTGCCAGCAGTTCGAAGGGCCGGAGCTCCTACGAGCAGTACTTC. The chain is built from TRBV12-3 or TRBV12-4 and TRBJ2-7; D is undetermined. Trimming took 4 bases from V and 0 from J, leaving 13 bases between them. The CDR3 totals 15 residues.

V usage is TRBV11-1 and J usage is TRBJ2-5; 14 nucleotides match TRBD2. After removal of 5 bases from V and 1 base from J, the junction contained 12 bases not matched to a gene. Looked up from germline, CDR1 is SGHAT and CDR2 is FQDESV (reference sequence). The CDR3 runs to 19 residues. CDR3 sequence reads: CASSITPGLAGVIQETQYF. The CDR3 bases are TGTGCCAGCAGCATCACCCCGGGACTAGCGGGGGTGATCCAAGAGACCCAGTACTTC. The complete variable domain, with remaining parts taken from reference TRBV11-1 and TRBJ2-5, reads EAEVAQSPRYKITEKSQAVAFWCDPISGHATLYWYRQILGQGPELLVQFQDESVVDDSQLPKDRFSAERLKGVDSTLKIQPAELGDSAMYLCASSITPGLAGVIQETQYFGPGTRLLVL.

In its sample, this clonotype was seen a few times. The CDR3 here is CASPSPSFVRGYTF. CDR3 DNA: TGTGCCAGTCCGAGCCCGTCATTCGTCAGAGGCTACACCTTC. The rearrangement joins TRBV13 to TRBJ1-2; D gene uncertain. Between the trimmed V and J ends, which lost 9 bases and 8 bases, there was a span of 22 bases. This CDR3 region has 14 residues. The germline gives CDR1 PRHDT, CDR2 FYEKMQ (reference sequence).

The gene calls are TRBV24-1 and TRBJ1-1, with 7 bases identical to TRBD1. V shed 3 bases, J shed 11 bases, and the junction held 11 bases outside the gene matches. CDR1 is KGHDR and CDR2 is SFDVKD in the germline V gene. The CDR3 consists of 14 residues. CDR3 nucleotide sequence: TGTGCCACCAGTGATCCGGACAGGTCCCGGGGGGCTTTCTTT. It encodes CATSDPDRSRGAFF.